This T cell receptor (beta chain) stems from a study of human T cells and chemical hapten exposure (TCRdb year 2021). Study-level background: For sensitization, 2% DPC in acetone was applied to a 2 cm by 2 cm area of upper inner arm skin. Weekly therapeutic DPC doses were additionally applied to the scalp of patients throughout the approximately 24-week study period. Patch testing was performed on the upper back with Finn chambers containing 0.01% DPC, and the patch tests were scored after 6 days according to International Contact Dermatitis Research Group standards. The patient cohort, mostly female, included alopecia areata with under or over 50% scalp involvement, alopecia totalis and alopecia universalis. The libraries were sequenced as a pool, and the TCR yield per sample differed mostly because of small variations in library volumes within the pool. The study tracked peripheral blood TCR repertoire changes in vivo during primary and secondary sensitization to the hapten diphenylcyclopropenone (DPC) in alopecia patients. Blood samples were taken from patients before sensitization (week 0) and then at 2, 6 and about 24 weeks after DPC sensitization. Blood for TCR sequencing was provided by twenty-nine alopecia patients at one to four time points (pre-sensitization, 2, 6 and 24 weeks).

The library was prepared using RACE. The sequencing machine was a NextSeq 500. Library preparation attached unique molecular identifiers to individual cDNA molecules for quantitative, reproducible TCR counting. Each blood RNA sample was used to sequence both TCR alpha and TCR beta chains. The paper's data handling went like this. Samples had a median of around 92,000 TCRs, with a range from roughly 23,224 to 750,000. The Decombinator software suite was used to annotate the V, J and CDR3 of the TCR reads. For the PS versus PT1 abundance plots, all samples were subsampled to the same number of TCRs (28,000). TCRs were defined as expanded if absent before sensitization and observed at least eight times at the 2-week time point. The public reads were quality trimmed at Q25 with fastp and then assembled into clones with MiXCR by TCRdb, keeping productive beta chains. Every entry covers one CDR3 protein and lists the most common genes and DNA from its rows. TCRdb, rather than the study authors, made the V and J calls. For this sample the table gives around 340,000 distinct CDR3 sequences, of which approximately 6.3% were detected only once. 7.5% to 8.5% of the sample comes from the top ten.

Summary of the overall study and its limitations: Repeated subsampling changed both the strength of the expansion versus patch-test correlation and the threshold at which that correlation became significant. The number of TCRs above 1 in 1000 frequency did not change with DPC sensitization; there was no evidence of global repertoire structure alterations. Expanded TCRs formed significantly more large CDR3 similarity clusters than pre-sensitization or healthy control sets, consistent with antigen-driven responses. Patch test score correlated positively with the number of PT1 expanded TCRs, reaching significance at thresholds 8, 16 and 32 but not at 4. Alopecia, a presumed autoimmune disease, was present in all patients, so the immune response of the patients might differ from that of healthy individuals.

CDR1 and CDR2, looked up from the germline V gene, are SGHTA and FQGNSA. The CDR3 covers 14 residues, taking in both the cysteine and the phenylalanine. The kept DNA is CDR3 alone, 42 bases in frame from the first base. The V end loses 2 bases and the J end loses 4 bases, and a stretch of 9 bases separates them. The time point label for this specimen denotes: patch test 1, 2 weeks after DPC sensitization. Read against the paper, the sample's treatment or condition label means: therapeutic diphenylcyclopropenone sensitization with weekly scalp DPC. At every patch-test visit, the blood draw took place before the patch test was put on. Patients were considered eligible if aged 18 to 70, diagnosed with alopecia and deemed suitable for DPC therapy, and patients were excluded if pregnant. Total RNA was extracted from unfractionated whole blood collected in Tempus Blood RNA tubes. This clonotype was seen repeatedly, ten times or more. The clone's antigen remains unknown. No base quality values were provided; no much bigger clone lies one nucleotide off.

The V and J genes are TRBV7-2 and TRBJ1-3; a confident D gene designation cannot be given. The sequence derives from a woman aged 18-29 years with alopecia areata. Some clones in this sample may be carry-over from other donors' samples. Sequencing used whole blood, obtained in connection with sensitization to the hapten diphenylcyclopropenone (DPC). The CDR3 protein is CASSLSSVGNTIYF. The DNA sequence is as follows: TGTGCCAGCAGCTTATCTTCAGTCGGAAACACCATATATTTT.